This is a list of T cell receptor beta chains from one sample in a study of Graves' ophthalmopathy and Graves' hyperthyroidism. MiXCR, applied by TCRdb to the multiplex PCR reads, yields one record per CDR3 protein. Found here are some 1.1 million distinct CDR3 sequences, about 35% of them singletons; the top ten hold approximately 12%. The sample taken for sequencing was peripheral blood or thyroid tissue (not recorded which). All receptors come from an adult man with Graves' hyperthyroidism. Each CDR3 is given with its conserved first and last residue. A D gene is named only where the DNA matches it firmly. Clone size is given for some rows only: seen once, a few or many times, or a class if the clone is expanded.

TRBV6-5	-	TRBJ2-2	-	TGTGCCAGCAGTGAGCCCAGCGGTTGGGACACCGGGGAGCTGTTTTTT	CASSEPSGWDTGELFF
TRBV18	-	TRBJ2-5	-	TGTGCCAGCTCACCAACCAATTTTAGGCAAGAGACCCAGTACTTC	CASSPTNFRQETQYF
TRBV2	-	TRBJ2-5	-	TGTGCCAGCCCGACAACTACCCCGAGGGAGACCCAGTACTTC	CASPTTTPRETQYF
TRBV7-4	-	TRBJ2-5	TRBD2	TGTGCCAGCAGCCCACACGGGACTAGCGGGCGACCAGAGACCCAGTACTTC	CASSPHGTSGRPETQYF
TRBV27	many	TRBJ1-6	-	TGTGCCAGCAGCCCACACAGAACACCCCTCCACTTT	CASSPHRTPLHF
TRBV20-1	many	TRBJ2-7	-	TGCAGTGCTAGAGACCCGGGCAGAGTCTACGAGCAGTACTTC	CSARDPGRVYEQYF
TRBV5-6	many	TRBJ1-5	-	TGTGCCAGCAGCGGAGGTCTGAATCAGCCCCAGCATTTT	CASSGGLNQPQHF
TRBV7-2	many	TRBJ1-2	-	TGTGCCAGCAGCTTAGGCTCATTGGGCTACACCTTC	CASSLGSLGYTF
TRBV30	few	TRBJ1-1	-	TGTGCCTGGAGTGACGGGACGTACACTGAAGCTTTCTTT	CAWSDGTYTEAFF
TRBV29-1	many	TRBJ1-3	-	TGCAGCGTTGTTGTTGCGGGATCTGGAAACACCATATATTTT	CSVVVAGSGNTIYF
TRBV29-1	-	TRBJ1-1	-	TGCAGCTACTACACAGGACAGAAAGCTTTCTTT	CSYYTGQKAFF
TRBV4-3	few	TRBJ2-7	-	TGCGCCAGCAGCCAAAGCGTCAGTACCTACGAGCAGTACTTC	CASSQSVSTYEQYF
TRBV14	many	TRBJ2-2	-	TGTGCCAGCAGCCAACTTAAGCAGGACACCGGGGAGCTGTTTTTT	CASSQLKQDTGELFF
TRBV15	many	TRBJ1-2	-	TGTGCCACCAGCAGAGATCCCCCAGGATACTATGGCTACACCTTC	CATSRDPPGYYGYTF
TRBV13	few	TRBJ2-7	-	TGTGCCAGCAGCTTAGGCTCAAGGAGATCCTACGAGCAGTACTTC	CASSLGSRRSYEQYF
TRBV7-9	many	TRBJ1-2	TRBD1	TGTGCCAGCAGCTCTGCAGGGGGATTGGGGTATGGCTACACCTTC	CASSSAGGLGYGYTF
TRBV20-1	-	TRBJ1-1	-	TGCAGTGCTCGGGGGGGGGCTGGCACTGAAGCTTTCTTT	CSARGGAGTEAFF
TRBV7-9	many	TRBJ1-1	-	TGTGCCAGCAGCCCCACAGGCGTAGCTTTCTTT	CASSPTGVAFF
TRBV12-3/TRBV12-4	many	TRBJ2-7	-	TGTGCCAGCAGCCCGATCGCGGTGACCTACGAGCAGTACTTC	CASSPIAVTYEQYF
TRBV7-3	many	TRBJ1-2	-	TGTGCCAGCAGCTTAACAGGGGAAGATGGCTACACCTTC	CASSLTGEDGYTF
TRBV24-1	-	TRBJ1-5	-	TGTGCCACCAGTGCCGTGCGCAGCAATCAGCCCCAGCATTTT	CATSAVRSNQPQHF
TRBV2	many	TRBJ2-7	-	TGTGCCAGCAGTGTGATTGGTGGGCGGGGATACCACTACGAGCAGTACTTC	CASSVIGGRGYHYEQYF
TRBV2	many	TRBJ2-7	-	TGTGCCAGCAGTGAAGGCCCACCCCCCTACGAGCAGTACTTC	CASSEGPPPYEQYF
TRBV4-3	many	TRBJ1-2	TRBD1	TGCGCCAGCAGCCAAGGGTCAGGGGGATCCTATGGCTACACCTTC	CASSQGSGGSYGYTF
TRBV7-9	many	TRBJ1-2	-	TGTGCCAGCAGCTTAGAGGTGGATTGGATAACCTTC	CASSLEVDWITF
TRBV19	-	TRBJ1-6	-	TGTGCCAGTGGAGATATGTATTCACCCCTCCACTTT	CASGDMYSPLHF